This T cell receptor (beta chain) was recovered during a study of CD8+CD57+ T cells in acquired aplastic anemia. As for the study in general: Sorted CD4+ and CD8+ cells gave an average of approximately 3 ug of DNA.

Genomic DNA, serving as template, underwent TCR beta VDJ and CDR3 profiling. TCRdb re-called the reads with MiXCR, one entry per CDR3 protein. Seen here are roughly 180,000 distinct CDR3 sequences, around three fifths observed once, and the top ten hold about 45%. This CDR3 spans 13 amino acids. Germline V gene data show CDR1 as MRHNA and CDR2 as SNTAGT. V shed 5 bases and J shed 2 bases, with 6 bases lying between them. This rearrangement joins TRBV6-4 to TRBJ2-2; D possibly corresponds to TRBD1 (5 bases). The receptor was isolated from a human donor with severe aplastic anemia or a healthy control (not recorded which). The sample was sorted CD4+, CD8+, or CD8+CD57+ T cells (not recorded which) from PBMCs. The CDR3 coding sequence is TGTGCCAGCAGTCAGGGAAACACCGGGGAGCTGTTTTTT. It is translated as CASSQGNTGELFF.